This entry lists 14 T cell receptor beta chains sequenced from one sample in a study of cytomegalovirus exposure and HLA in healthy donors. This table comes from immunoSEQ multiplex PCR, and its TCRdb copy is limited to in-frame clones, with some not included. The table has more than 110,000 clones, approximately 94% seen once; the top ten hold 1.8%. Sequencing was carried out using PBMCs. These receptors came from a man aged 18 to 30 in good health and CMV-seropositive.

V usage is TRBV7-2 and J usage is TRBJ2-3; 8 bases align to TRBD1. Germline lookup yields CDR1 SGHTA and CDR2 FQGNSA. The CDR3 runs to 15 residues. Trimming took 5 bases from V and 2 from J; bases not matched to a gene: 6. CDR3 loop: CASSVDRGATDTQYF. The CDR3 DNA is TGTGCCAGCAGCGTCGACAGGGGAGCCACAGATACGCAGTATTTT.

This clone showed up just once. This chain connects TRBV9 to TRBJ1-2; 7 bases fit TRBD1. Germline values: CDR1 SGDLS, CDR2 YYNGEE. The CDR3 runs to 15 residues. V lost 0 bases and J lost 4; bases outside the gene matches: 6. CDR3 in DNA: TGTGCCAGCAGCGTAGCCCAGGGGGAGGTCTATGGCTACACCTTC. Protein: CASSVAQGEVYGYTF.

This sequence joins TRBV5-1 and TRBJ2-1; D might be TRBD2 (6 bases). V was trimmed by 0 bases and J by 7 bases, leaving 14 bases between them. Germline-derived CDR1 and CDR2 are SGHRS and YFSETQ. The CDR3 consists of 15 residues. CDR3 DNA: TGCGCCAGCAGCTTGGAATCGGGAGTGGGGAATGAGCAGTTCTTC. Encoded protein: CASSLESGVGNEQFF.

V usage is TRBV2 and J usage is TRBJ1-2; 7 bases match TRBD1. Germline V gives CDR1 SNHLY, CDR2 FYNNEI. J was trimmed by 2 bases and V by 7 bases; bases with no gene match: 7. The CDR3 is 14 residues long. CDR3 DNA sequence: TGTGCCAGCAACAGGGAACAGGGGAACTATGGCTACACCTTC. It translates to CASNREQGNYGYTF.

V usage is TRBV12-5 and J usage is TRBJ2-1; 7 nucleotides agree with TRBD2. The V and J ends lost 6 bases and 8 bases, in that order; junction bases with no gene match: 19. CDR1 and CDR2 (germline): LGHNT, FRNRAP. The CDR3 loop spans 17 amino acids. The CDR3 nucleotides read TGTGCTAGTGGCCAAGGACTAGATTGGGTTTCTACCGATGAGCAGTTCTTC. It encodes CASGQGLDWVSTDEQFF.

The rearrangement joins TRBV30 to TRBJ1-1; D not certain. V lost 0 bases, J lost 5 bases, and 7 bases lay in between. The germline CDR1 and CDR2 sequences are GTSNPN and SVGIG (reference sequence). This CDR3 spans 12 amino acids. The CDR3 reads CAWSVGNTEAFF. The DNA of the CDR3 is TGTGCCTGGAGTGTCGGTAATACTGAAGCTTTCTTT.

The V gene is TRBV5-1, the J gene TRBJ2-3, with TRBD2 matching over 8 bases. CDR1 is SGHRS and CDR2 is YFSETQ in the germline V gene. Germline trimming cut 1 base from V and 5 bases from J; bases unmatched to any gene: 6. The CDR3 runs 15 residues. DNA for the CDR3: TGCGCCAGCAGCTTGCTGGGACTAGTTCAAGATACGCAGTATTTT. Protein: CASSLLGLVQDTQYF.

Comment on this clone: Relative to the germline gene, one junction end is altered; a read error may explain this. This chain uses TRBV7-7 with TRBJ2-5; 12 bases match TRBD2. Germline V CDR1 and CDR2: SSHAT, FNYEAQ (reference sequence). The CDR3 loop spans 16 amino acids. The CDR3 DNA sequence: TGTGCTAGCAGCCCCGGACTAGCGGGAACAGAAGAGACCCAGTACTTC. As protein: CASSPGLAGTEETQYF.

The rearrangement uses TRBV6-5 and TRBJ2-7; a possible D gene is TRBD2 (7 bases). CDR1 is MNHEY, CDR2 SVGAGI, per germline. V was clipped by 6 bases and J by 3 bases, with 15 bases between them. The CDR3 loop spans 14 amino acids. The CDR3 DNA sequence: TGTGCCAGCAGAACTCACGGGGGGCACTACGAGCAGTACTTC. It is translated as CASRTHGGHYEQYF.

This chain uses TRBV2 with TRBJ2-7, with TRBD1 matching 7 bases. The junction had 6 bases not matched to a gene; V was cut back by 4 bases and J by 6 bases. Germline lookup yields CDR1 SNHLY and CDR2 FYNNEI. The CDR3 consists of 13 residues. This CDR3 is CASSGQGRGEQYF. Here the CDR3 DNA reads TGTGCCAGCAGTGGACAGGGTAGGGGCGAGCAGTACTTC.

J is TRBJ2-1 and V is TRBV2; 9 bases map to TRBD1. Germline lookup yields CDR1 SNHLY and CDR2 FYNNEI. The CDR3 loop spans 14 amino acids. The ends lost 5 bases at V and 2 bases at J; junction bases unmatched: 1. The CDR3 loop is CASSWDRAYNEQFF. CDR3 nucleotides: TGTGCCAGCAGTTGGGACAGGGCCTACAATGAGCAGTTCTTC.

The J gene is TRBJ1-3, the V gene TRBV2, with no clear D. V lost 4 bases and J lost 0, with 10 bases in between. Germline loops: CDR1 SNHLY, CDR2 FYNNEI. CDR3 length: 15 amino acids. The CDR3 protein is CASSVVPSSGNTIYF. The CDR3 region has the DNA TGTGCCAGCAGTGTCGTCCCGAGCTCTGGAAACACCATATATTTT.

V and J are TRBV9 and TRBJ2-5; 10 positions agree with TRBD2. V shed 0 bases and J 5 bases; nucleotides not matched to a gene: 10. This CDR3 comprises 17 residues. Germline V gene data show CDR1 as SGDLS and CDR2 as YYNGEE. CDR3 residues: CASSVGASGSGWETQYF. CDR3 DNA: TGTGCCAGCAGCGTAGGGGCTAGCGGGAGCGGTTGGGAGACCCAGTACTTC.

This clone has a handful of counts. The chain recombines TRBV5-1 with TRBJ2-2; 8 nucleotides align to TRBD1. Germline values: CDR1 SGHRS, CDR2 YFSETQ. The CDR3 sequence is 16 residues long. V lost 2 bases and J lost 1; bases outside the gene matches: 4. CDR3 coding DNA: TGCGCCAGCAGCTTTTCTGGGACAGGGAACACCGGGGAGCTGTTTTTT. Residues: CASSFSGTGNTGELFF. Drawing the rest from reference TRBV5-1 and TRBJ2-2, the complete variable domain is KAGVTQTPRYLIKTRGQQVTLSCSPISGHRSVSWYQQTPGQGLQFLFEYFSETQRNKGNFPGRFSGRQFSNSRSEMNVSTLELGDSALYLCASSFSGTGNTGELFFGEGSRLTVL.